A single sample gave rise to the 30 T cell receptor beta chains below, sequenced in a study of blood T cell repertoires in COVID-19. Some clones are missing from TCRdb's copy, which holds only in-frame ones; the method was immunoSEQ multiplex PCR. The data contain some 240,000 clones, 75% to 85% of them singletons. The sequencing sample was made of peripheral blood. The receptors originated from a woman aged 70 to 79 with COVID-19, enrolled during active disease.

This clone was observed a single time. V and J are TRBV12-3 or TRBV12-4 and TRBJ1-2; TRBD1 matches 8 bases. This CDR3 is 12 amino acids long. With V trimmed by 6 bases and J by 4 bases, 1 base remained unmatched. This CDR3 reads CASSGQGYGYTF. DNA of the CDR3: TGTGCCAGCAGCGGACAGGGCTATGGCTACACCTTC.

This clone has ten or more counts. The genes are TRBV19 and TRBJ2-1; a possible D gene is TRBD2 (6 bases). V was cut by 5 bases and J by 5 bases, with 16 bases left in between. Germline V CDR1 and CDR2: LNHDA, SQIVND (reference sequence). The CDR3 has 15 amino acids. CDR3: CASSAGLLGNNEQFF. In DNA, the CDR3 is TGTGCCAGTAGTGCGGGACTGCTCGGGAACAATGAGCAGTTCTTC.

In its sample, this clone ranks as medium-sized. This chain joins TRBV6-2 or TRBV6-3 and TRBJ1-1; D not resolved. The ends were cut back, 2 bases at V and 5 bases at J, with 15 bases in the middle. The CDR3 is 15 residues long. Per the germline V gene, CDR1 is MNHEY and CDR2 is SVGEGT. CDR3 sequence reads: CASSYRDYARTEAFF. Written as DNA, the CDR3 is TGTGCCAGCAGTTACCGGGATTATGCGCGGACTGAAGCTTTCTTT.

V and J are TRBV5-1 and TRBJ2-5; 9 positions agree with TRBD2. The CDR3 covers 16 residues. The ends lost 0 bases at V and 2 bases at J; junction bases unmatched: 5. Germline V gene lookup returns CDR1 SGHRS and CDR2 YFSETQ. CDR3 DNA sequence: TGCGCCAGCAGCTTGGGGGCTAGCGGGAATCAAGAGACCCAGTACTTC. Translated: CASSLGASGNQETQYF.

V and J are TRBV2 and TRBJ2-1; no clear D gene. The CDR3 consists of 14 residues. Germline CDR1 reads SNHLY; CDR2 reads FYNNEI. The V and J ends lost 3 bases and 6 bases respectively, with 12 bases between them. The CDR3 DNA follows: TGTGCCAGCAGTGAGGAGTATTTCACCAATGAGCAGTTCTTC. It is translated as CASSEEYFTNEQFF.

This rearrangement joins TRBV6-5 to TRBJ2-7; no definite D call. The CDR3 is made up of 11 amino acids. V was pared by 8 bases and J by 0 bases, with 5 bases between. From germline, CDR1 is MNHEY and CDR2 SVGAGI. As DNA, the CDR3 is TGTGCCAGCGAGAGCTCCTACGAGCAGTACTTC. Translation: CASESSYEQYF.

This clone appeared once. V and J are TRBV5-1 and TRBJ2-3, with TRBD2 matching over 7 bases. The germline V gene encodes CDR1 SGHRS and CDR2 YFSETQ. This CDR3 contains 17 residues. The ends lost 0 bases at V and 0 bases at J; junction bases unmatched: 7. As DNA, the CDR3 is TGCGCCAGCAGCTTGGGGCCTAGCGGAGCTAGCACAGATACGCAGTATTTT. It codes for CASSLGPSGASTDTQYF. Full variable domain (outside the CDR3, taken from reference TRBV5-1 and TRBJ2-3): KAGVTQTPRYLIKTRGQQVTLSCSPISGHRSVSWYQQTPGQGLQFLFEYFSETQRNKGNFPGRFSGRQFSNSRSEMNVSTLELGDSALYLCASSLGPSGASTDTQYFGPGTRLTVL.

The chain carries TRBV30 and TRBJ1-3; D is possibly TRBD1 (5 bases). The CDR3 runs to 13 residues. The germline V gene encodes CDR1 GTSNPN and CDR2 SVGIG (reference sequence). Trimming took 3 bases from V and 6 from J, leaving 12 bases between them. CDR3 amino acids: CAWRQAGKNTIYF. In DNA form, the CDR3 reads TGTGCCTGGAGACAAGCAGGGAAAAACACCATATATTTT.

The chain is built from TRBV18 and TRBJ1-1; 8 bases match TRBD1. Germline assignment: CDR1 KGHSH and CDR2 LQKENI. Trimming removed 3 bases from V and 1 base from J; junction bases left unmatched: 7. This CDR3 region has 16 residues. CDR3 sequence: CASSPGQVIWNTEAFF. The CDR3 DNA reads TGTGCCAGCTCACCGGGACAGGTGATCTGGAACACTGAAGCTTTCTTT.

CDR3 coding DNA: TGTGCCAGCAATCCTCGCGGGGGGCTGGTTGAAAAACTGTTTTTT. It codes for CASNPRGGLVEKLFF. The chain couples TRBV28 to TRBJ1-4, with a weak D call TRBD1 (6 bases). Trimming removed 7 bases from V and 7 bases from J, with 19 bases in between. Per the germline V gene, CDR1 is MDHEN and CDR2 is SYDVKM. The CDR3 is 15 amino acids.

The chain combines TRBV11-2 with TRBJ2-2, with 12 nucleotides matching TRBD2. The CDR3 is made up of 15 amino acids. The V and J ends lost 6 bases and 8 bases, in that order; junction bases with no gene match: 7. Per the germline V gene, CDR1 is SGHAT and CDR2 is FQNNGV. CDR3 sequence (DNA): TGTGCCAGCAGGAGACTAGCGGGAGATATTGGGGAGCTGTTTTTT. This codes for CASRRLAGDIGELFF.

The sample holds one count of this clone. CDR3 in amino acids: CASSQTRDFEAFF. CDR3 nucleotides: TGTGCCAGCAGCCAAACCCGGGATTTCGAAGCTTTCTTT. The chain carries TRBV7-9 and TRBJ1-1; D not resolved. The CDR3 covers 13 residues. V gave up 5 bases and J gave up 8 bases, with 15 bases separating them. CDR1 is SEHNR and CDR2 is FQNEAQ in the germline V gene (reference sequence).

This clone was counted between two and nine times. The chain uses TRBV2 and TRBJ2-2; a possible D gene is TRBD2 (5 bases). V shed 7 bases and J shed 0 bases, with 12 bases lying between them. The CDR3 runs 15 residues. Germline CDR1 is SNHLY and CDR2 is FYNNEI. The CDR3 region has the DNA TGTGCCAGCACTGGACTGGGAGCGAACACCGGGGAGCTGTTTTTT. It translates to CASTGLGANTGELFF.

V and J are TRBV7-9 and TRBJ1-1; 8 bases agree with TRBD1. The germline CDR1 and CDR2 sequences are SEHNR and FQNEAQ (reference sequence). The junction had 4 bases not matched to a gene; V was cut back by 9 bases and J by 1 base. The CDR3 totals 13 residues. The CDR3 DNA reads as TGTGCCAGTTCCGGACAGGGGAACACTGAAGCTTTCTTT. Its protein is CASSGQGNTEAFF. Complete variable domain (other parts from reference TRBV7-9 and TRBJ1-1): DTGVSQNPRHKITKRGQNVTFRCDPISEHNRLYWYRQTLGQGPEFLTYFQNEAQLEKSRLLSDRFSAERPKGSFSTLEIQRTEQGDSAMYLCASSGQGNTEAFFGQGTRLTVV.

This sequence joins TRBV19 and TRBJ1-6; D not resolved. The ends were cut back, 2 bases at V and 3 bases at J, with 11 bases in the middle. CDR1 is LNHDA, CDR2 SQIVND, per germline (reference sequence). This CDR3 is 16 amino acids long. CDR3 in amino acids: CASSIQASSYNSPLHF. The CDR3 DNA sequence: TGTGCCAGTAGTATACAGGCTTCCAGCTATAATTCACCCCTCCACTTT.

Written as DNA, the CDR3 is TGTGCCACCAGCAGGAGGGCGTCCGGAAACACCATATATTTT. Translation gives CATSRRASGNTIYF. The rearrangement joins TRBV15 to TRBJ1-3; D call uncertain. This CDR3 is 14 amino acids long. Germline CDR1 LNHNV, CDR2 YYDKDF (reference sequence). Trimming took 3 bases from V and 4 from J, leaving 10 bases between them.

This chain's CDR3 is CSASIPGNEKLFF. CDR3 coding DNA: TGCAGTGCTAGTATCCCGGGAAATGAAAAACTGTTTTTT. This chain connects TRBV20-1 to TRBJ1-4; D call uncertain. The CDR3 runs 13 residues. Germline V gene lookup returns CDR1 DFQATT and CDR2 SNEGSKA (reference sequence). The germline V and J ends were trimmed by 3 bases and 5 bases, with 10 bases remaining between them.

J is TRBJ1-3 and V is TRBV29-1, with 7 bases aligning to TRBD1. V dropped 4 bases and J dropped 8; count of bases not matched to a gene: 8. The CDR3 is 13 residues long. Germline CDR1 is SQVTM and CDR2 is ANQGSEA. DNA for the CDR3: TGCAGCGTTGGTAGGGACAGTATCGACACCATATATTTT. Translated, it gives CSVGRDSIDTIYF.

V gene TRBV10-3 combines with J gene TRBJ2-7; 11 nucleotides line up with TRBD2. Trimming at V came to 4 bases and at J to 7 bases, leaving 9 bases not matched to a gene. This CDR3 has 15 residues. Per the germline V gene, CDR1 is ENHRY and CDR2 is SYGVKD. This chain's CDR3 is CAISGQLAGAREQYF. The CDR3 DNA follows: TGTGCCATCAGTGGCCAACTAGCGGGAGCGCGGGAGCAGTACTTC.

This clone was counted between two and nine times. V is TRBV5-1 and J is TRBJ1-6; no clear D gene. V dropped 4 bases and J dropped 11 bases, with 13 bases sitting between them. Germline loops: CDR1 SGHRS, CDR2 YFSETQ. CDR3 length: 13 residues. The CDR3 spells CASSPTGNPPLHF. In DNA form, the CDR3 reads TGCGCCAGCAGCCCCACCGGGAACCCACCCCTCCACTTT.

This sequence joins TRBV7-9 and TRBJ1-6, with 7 bases that match TRBD1. The junction had 0 bases not matched to a gene; V was cut back by 0 bases and J by 7 bases. The CDR3 has 14 residues. CDR1 and CDR2 from the germline V gene are SEHNR and FQNEAQ (reference sequence). DNA for the CDR3: TGTGCCAGCAGCTTAGCGACAGGGAATTCACCCCTCCACTTT. This translates into CASSLATGNSPLHF.

The rearrangement uses TRBV6-5 and TRBJ2-1; TRBD1 might be the D (6 bases). CDR1 is MNHEY, CDR2 SVGAGI, per germline. V was pared by 2 bases and J by 4 bases, with 9 bases between. There are 14 residues in the CDR3. DNA of the CDR3: TGTGCCAGCAGTTACCCGGACAGATACAATGAGCAGTTCTTC. Its protein product is CASSYPDRYNEQFF.

The chain recombines TRBV3-1 (or the pseudogene TRBV3-2) with TRBJ1-1; possible D gene TRBD1, 6 bases. Germline V gene sequence: CDR1 LGHDT, CDR2 YNNKEL (reference sequence). The V end lost 2 bases, the J end lost 6 bases, and 13 bases lay between the germline ends. The CDR3 covers 14 residues. DNA of the CDR3: TGTGCCAGCAGCCAACGGCAACAGGGCTCTGAAGCTTTCTTT. It codes for CASSQRQQGSEAFF.

V gene TRBV7-9 combines with J gene TRBJ1-2; D unresolved. The germline V gene encodes CDR1 SEHNR and CDR2 FQNEAQ (reference sequence). V was cut by 3 bases and J by 6 bases, with 8 bases left in between. This CDR3 region has 12 residues. The CDR3 region has the DNA TGTGCCAGCAGCTTCGTGGAGGATGGCTACACCTTC. This codes for CASSFVEDGYTF.

As regards this clone: The identical CDR3 is also encoded by other nucleotide sequences in the sample. The V call is TRBV5-1, the J call TRBJ1-2; 10 bases map to TRBD1. The V gene end was trimmed by 0 bases and the J gene end by 8 bases; junction bases not matched to a gene: 4. This CDR3 has 14 residues. Germline CDR1 reads SGHRS; CDR2 reads YFSETQ. In DNA form, the CDR3 reads TGCGCCAGCAGCTTGGGACAGGGGGCTGGAGGCTACACCTTC. It translates to CASSLGQGAGGYTF.

This rearrangement joins TRBV7-9 to TRBJ2-5; 7 bases match TRBD1. The CDR3 contains 13 residues. V was pared by 6 bases and J by 5 bases, with 6 bases of the junction left unmatched. The germline V gene encodes CDR1 SEHNR and CDR2 FQNEAQ (reference sequence). As DNA, the CDR3 is TGTGCCAGCAGTTCTTTCAGGGGGGAGACCCAGTACTTC. Translated, it gives CASSSFRGETQYF.

V is TRBV7-7 and J is TRBJ2-3; TRBD1 matches 9 bases. The ends lost 5 bases at V and 4 bases at J; junction bases unmatched: 10. The CDR3 spans 16 residues. Per germline, CDR1 SSHAT and CDR2 FNYEAQ (reference sequence). In nucleotides, the CDR3 is TGTGCCAGCAGCCACCCTACCGGGACAGGGCCAGATACGCAGTATTTT. It encodes CASSHPTGTGPDTQYF.

This clone was observed a few times. V gene TRBV19 combines with J gene TRBJ1-2, with 7 bases fitting TRBD1. V shed 6 bases and J 4 bases; nucleotides not matched to a gene: 11. Germline CDR1 LNHDA, CDR2 SQIVND (reference sequence). This CDR3 has 15 amino acids. The DNA for the CDR3 is TGTGCCAGTAGCTCCACCGGGGACAGTCTCTATGGCTACACCTTC. Its protein product is CASSSTGDSLYGYTF.

J is TRBJ1-1 and V is TRBV7-8; the match to TRBD1 covers 7 bases. Germline loops: CDR1 SGHVS, CDR2 FQNEAQ. V lost 5 bases to trimming and J lost 7 bases; unmatched junction nucleotides: 10. CDR3 size: 14 residues. The CDR3 loop is CASSLGWTGGEAFF. The CDR3 DNA is TGTGCCAGCAGCCTAGGGTGGACAGGCGGTGAAGCTTTCTTT.

The chain carries TRBV19 and TRBJ1-3, with a tentative D call TRBD1 (5 bases). The V gene lost 5 bases and the J gene lost 0 bases, with 11 bases spanning the gap. The CDR3 loop spans 15 amino acids. CDR1 is LNHDA and CDR2 is SQIVND in the germline V gene (reference sequence). The CDR3 sequence: CASSHRSISGNTIYF. CDR3 in DNA: TGTGCCAGTAGTCACAGGAGCATCTCTGGAAACACCATATATTTT.